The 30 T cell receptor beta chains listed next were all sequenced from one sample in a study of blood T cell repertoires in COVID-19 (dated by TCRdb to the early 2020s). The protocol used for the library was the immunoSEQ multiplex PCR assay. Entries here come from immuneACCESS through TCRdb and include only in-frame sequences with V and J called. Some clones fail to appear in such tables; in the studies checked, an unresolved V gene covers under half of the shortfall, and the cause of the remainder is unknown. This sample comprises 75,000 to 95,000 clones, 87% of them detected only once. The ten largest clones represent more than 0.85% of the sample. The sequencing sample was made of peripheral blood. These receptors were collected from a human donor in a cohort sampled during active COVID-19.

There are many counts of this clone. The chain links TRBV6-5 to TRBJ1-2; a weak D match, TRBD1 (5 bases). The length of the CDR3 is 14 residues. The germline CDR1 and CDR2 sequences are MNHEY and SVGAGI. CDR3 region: CVVVTGGTPRGYTF. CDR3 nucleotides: TGTGTCGTCGTAACTGGGGGGACCCCGAGAGGCTACACCTTC.

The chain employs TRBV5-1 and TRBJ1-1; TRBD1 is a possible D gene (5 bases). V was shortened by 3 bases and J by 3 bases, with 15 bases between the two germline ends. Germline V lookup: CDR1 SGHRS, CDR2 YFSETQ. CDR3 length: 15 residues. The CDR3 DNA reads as TGCGCCAGCAGCTCTTGGGGGGAGGCATACACTGAAGCTTTCTTT. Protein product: CASSSWGEAYTEAFF.

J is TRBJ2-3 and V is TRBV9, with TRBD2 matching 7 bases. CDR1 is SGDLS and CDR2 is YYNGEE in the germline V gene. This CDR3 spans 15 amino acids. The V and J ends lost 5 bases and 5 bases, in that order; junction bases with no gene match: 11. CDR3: CASSYRGEELDTQYF. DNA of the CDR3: TGTGCCAGCAGTTATCGGGGGGAGGAGTTAGATACGCAGTATTTT. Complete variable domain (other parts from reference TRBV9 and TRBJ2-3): DSGVTQTPKHLITATGQRVTLRCSPRSGDLSVYWYQQSLDQGLQFLIQYYNGEERAKGNILERFSAQQFPDLHSELNLSSLELGDSALYFCASSYRGEELDTQYFGPGTRLTVL.

The CDR3, as DNA: TGTGCCAGCAGTTTATCCTCACAGGGCAAGCGGGGCTACACCTTC. Its protein product is CASSLSSQGKRGYTF. The chain couples TRBV28 to TRBJ1-2; D might be TRBD1 (6 bases). Per germline, CDR1 MDHEN and CDR2 SYDVKM. This CDR3 has 15 amino acids. Trimming removed 1 base at V and 8 bases at J, with 17 bases between.

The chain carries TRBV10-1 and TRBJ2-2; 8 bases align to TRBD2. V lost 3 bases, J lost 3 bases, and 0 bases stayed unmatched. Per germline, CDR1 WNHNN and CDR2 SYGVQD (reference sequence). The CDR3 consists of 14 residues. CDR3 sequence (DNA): TGCGCCAGCAGTGACGGGAGGGACACCGGGGAGCTGTTTTTT. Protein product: CASSDGRDTGELFF.

The CDR3: CASEAGGRTGELFF. In nucleotides, the CDR3 is TGTGCCAGCGAAGCGGGGGGGCGCACCGGGGAGCTGTTTTTT. The chain employs TRBV9 and TRBJ2-2, with 10 nucleotides matching TRBD2. The V gene end was trimmed by 7 bases and the J gene end by 4 bases; junction bases not matched to a gene: 4. Looked up from germline, CDR1 is SGDLS and CDR2 is YYNGEE. This CDR3 spans 14 amino acids.

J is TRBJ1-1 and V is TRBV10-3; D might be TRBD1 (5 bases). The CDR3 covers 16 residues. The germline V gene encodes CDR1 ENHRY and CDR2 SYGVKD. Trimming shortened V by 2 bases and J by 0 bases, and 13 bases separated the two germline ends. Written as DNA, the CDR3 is TGTGCCATCAGTGAGCTACAGGTTTTCATGAACACTGAAGCTTTCTTT. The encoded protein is CAISELQVFMNTEAFF.

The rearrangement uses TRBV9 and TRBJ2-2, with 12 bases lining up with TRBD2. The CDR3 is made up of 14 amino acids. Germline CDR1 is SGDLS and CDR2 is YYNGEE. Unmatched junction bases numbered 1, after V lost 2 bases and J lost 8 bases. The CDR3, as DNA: TGTGCCAGCAGCGTTGGACTAGCGGGAGGGGAGCTGTTTTTT. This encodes CASSVGLAGGELFF.

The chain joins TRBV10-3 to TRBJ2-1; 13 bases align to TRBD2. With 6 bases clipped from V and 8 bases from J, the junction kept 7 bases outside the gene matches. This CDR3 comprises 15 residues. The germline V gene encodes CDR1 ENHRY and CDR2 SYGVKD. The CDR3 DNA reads TGTGCCATCAGCCCCGGACTAGCGGGAGCCCATGAGCAGTTCTTC. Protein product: CAISPGLAGAHEQFF.

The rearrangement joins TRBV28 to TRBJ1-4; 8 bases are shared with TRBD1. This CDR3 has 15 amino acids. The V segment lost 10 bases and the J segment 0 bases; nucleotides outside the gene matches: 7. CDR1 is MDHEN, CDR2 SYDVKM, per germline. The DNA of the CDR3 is TGTGCCACCTTGAAACAGGGGGCAACTAATGAAAAACTGTTTTTT. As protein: CATLKQGATNEKLFF.

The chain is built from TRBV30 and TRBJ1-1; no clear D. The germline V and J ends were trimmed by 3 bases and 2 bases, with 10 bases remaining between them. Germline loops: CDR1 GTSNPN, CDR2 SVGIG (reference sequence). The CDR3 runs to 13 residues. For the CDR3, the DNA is TGTGCCTGGAGCAGGCAGGAAAACACTGAAGCTTTCTTT. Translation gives CAWSRQENTEAFF.

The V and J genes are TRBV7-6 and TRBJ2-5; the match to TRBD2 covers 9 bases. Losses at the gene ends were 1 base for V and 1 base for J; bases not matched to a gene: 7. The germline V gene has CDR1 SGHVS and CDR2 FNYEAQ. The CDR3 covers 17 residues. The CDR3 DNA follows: TGTGCCAGCAGCTTAGTTGCGACTAGCGGCGTCCAAGAGACCCAGTACTTC. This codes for CASSLVATSGVQETQYF.

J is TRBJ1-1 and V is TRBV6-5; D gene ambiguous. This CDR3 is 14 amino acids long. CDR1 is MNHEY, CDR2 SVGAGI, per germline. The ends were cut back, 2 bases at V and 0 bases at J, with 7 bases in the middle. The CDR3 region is CASSYREMNTEAFF. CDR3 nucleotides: TGTGCCAGCAGTTACCGGGAGATGAACACTGAAGCTTTCTTT.

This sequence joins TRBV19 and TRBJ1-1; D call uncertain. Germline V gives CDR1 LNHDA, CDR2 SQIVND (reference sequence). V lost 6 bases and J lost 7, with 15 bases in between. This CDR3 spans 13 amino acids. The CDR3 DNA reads TGTGCCAGTAGCCTCGGCCCCCAGCGTGAAGCTTTCTTT. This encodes CASSLGPQREAFF.

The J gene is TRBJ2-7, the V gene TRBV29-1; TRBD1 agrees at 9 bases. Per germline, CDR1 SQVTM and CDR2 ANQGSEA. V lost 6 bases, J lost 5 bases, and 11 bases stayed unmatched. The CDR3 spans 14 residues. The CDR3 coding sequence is TGCAGCGTGGGAGGGGGACAGGGAGGAAACGAGCAGTACTTC. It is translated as CSVGGGQGGNEQYF.

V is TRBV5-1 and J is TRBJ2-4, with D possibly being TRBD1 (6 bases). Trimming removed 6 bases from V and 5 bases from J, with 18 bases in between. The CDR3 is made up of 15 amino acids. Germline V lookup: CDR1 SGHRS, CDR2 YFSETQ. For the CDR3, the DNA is TGCGCCAGCAACACAGGGCCTGGCTTGGAAAACATTCAGTACTTC. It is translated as CASNTGPGLENIQYF.

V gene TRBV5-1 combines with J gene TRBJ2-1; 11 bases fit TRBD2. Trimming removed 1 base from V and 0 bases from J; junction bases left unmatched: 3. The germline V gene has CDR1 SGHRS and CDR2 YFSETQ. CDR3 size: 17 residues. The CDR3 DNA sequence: TGCGCCAGCAGCTTGTCAACTAGCGGGAGCTCCTACAATGAGCAGTTCTTC. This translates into CASSLSTSGSSYNEQFF.

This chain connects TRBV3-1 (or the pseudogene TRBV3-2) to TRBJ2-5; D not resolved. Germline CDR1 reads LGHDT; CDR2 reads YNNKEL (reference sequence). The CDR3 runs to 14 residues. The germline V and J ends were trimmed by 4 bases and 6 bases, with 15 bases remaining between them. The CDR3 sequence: CASSLNTVLQTQYF. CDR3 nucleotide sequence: TGTGCCAGCAGCCTTAATACGGTCCTGCAGACCCAGTACTTC.

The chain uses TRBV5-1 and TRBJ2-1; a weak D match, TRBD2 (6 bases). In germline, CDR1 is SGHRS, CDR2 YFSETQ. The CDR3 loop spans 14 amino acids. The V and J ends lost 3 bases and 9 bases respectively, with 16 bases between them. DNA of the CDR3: TGCGCCAGCAGCTATGAACTAGCAATCAGTGAGCAGTTCTTC. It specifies CASSYELAISEQFF.

CDR3 residues: CASSTGLGDMNTQYF. The CDR3, as DNA: TGTGCCAGCAGTACGGGACTAGGAGACATGAATACGCAGTATTTT. The chain recombines TRBV28 with TRBJ2-3, with 8 bases fitting TRBD2. CDR1 is MDHEN, CDR2 SYDVKM, per germline. J gave up 7 bases and V 5 bases, and 11 bases lay outside the gene matches. The CDR3 covers 15 residues. Complete variable domain (other parts from reference TRBV28 and TRBJ2-3): DVKVTQSSRYLVKRTGEKVFLECVQDMDHENMFWYRQDPGLGLRLIYFSYDVKMKEKGDIPEGYSVSREKKERFSLILESASTNQTSMYLCASSTGLGDMNTQYFGPGTRLTVL.

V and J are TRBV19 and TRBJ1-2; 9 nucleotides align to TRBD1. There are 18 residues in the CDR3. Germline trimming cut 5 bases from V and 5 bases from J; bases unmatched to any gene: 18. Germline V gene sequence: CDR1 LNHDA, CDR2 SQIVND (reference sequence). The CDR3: CASSLWAALDRGGYGYTF. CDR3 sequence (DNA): TGTGCCAGTAGTCTATGGGCAGCCCTGGACAGGGGAGGATATGGCTACACCTTC.

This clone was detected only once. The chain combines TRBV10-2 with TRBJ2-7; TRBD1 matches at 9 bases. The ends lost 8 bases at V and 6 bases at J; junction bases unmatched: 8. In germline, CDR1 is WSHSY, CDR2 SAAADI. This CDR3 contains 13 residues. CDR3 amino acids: CASGSGQGSEQYF. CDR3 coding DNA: TGCGCCAGCGGATCGGGACAGGGATCCGAGCAGTACTTC.

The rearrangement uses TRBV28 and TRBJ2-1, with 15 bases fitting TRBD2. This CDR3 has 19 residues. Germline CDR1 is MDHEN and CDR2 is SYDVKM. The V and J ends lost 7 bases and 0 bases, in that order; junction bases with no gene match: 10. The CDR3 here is CASITLGGLAGGSYNEQFF. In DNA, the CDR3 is TGTGCCAGCATTACCCTGGGGGGACTAGCGGGAGGCTCCTACAATGAGCAGTTCTTC.

CDR3 in amino acids: CATSDLRGNGYTF. The CDR3 DNA reads TGTGCCACCAGTGATTTAAGAGGGAATGGCTACACCTTC. The rearrangement links TRBV24-1 to TRBJ1-2, with D uncertain. Per the germline V gene, CDR1 is KGHDR and CDR2 is SFDVKD. Trimming left V 1 base short and J 6 bases short, with 8 bases between. CDR3 length: 13 amino acids.

CDR3 nucleotides: TGTGCCAGCAGTCCCACGGGGCAGGGGTCGGGACAGTACTTC. This encodes CASSPTGQGSGQYF. The genes are TRBV28 and TRBJ2-7, with a possible D match to TRBD1 (6 bases). The CDR3 covers 14 residues. Germline CDR1 reads MDHEN; CDR2 reads SYDVKM. V lost 5 bases to trimming and J lost 10 bases, with 21 bases between them.

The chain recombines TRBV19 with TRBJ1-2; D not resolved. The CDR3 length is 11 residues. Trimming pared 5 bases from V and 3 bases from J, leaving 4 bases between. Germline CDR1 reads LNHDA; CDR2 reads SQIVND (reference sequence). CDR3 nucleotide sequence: TGTGCCAGTAGTGACTACTATGGCTACACCTTC. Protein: CASSDYYGYTF.

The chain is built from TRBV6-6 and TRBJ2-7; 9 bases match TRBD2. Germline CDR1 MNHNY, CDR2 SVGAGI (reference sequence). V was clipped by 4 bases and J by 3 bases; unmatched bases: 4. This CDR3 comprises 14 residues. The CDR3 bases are TGTGCCAGCAGTTTGACTAGCGGAGTCTACGAGCAGTACTTC. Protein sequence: CASSLTSGVYEQYF.

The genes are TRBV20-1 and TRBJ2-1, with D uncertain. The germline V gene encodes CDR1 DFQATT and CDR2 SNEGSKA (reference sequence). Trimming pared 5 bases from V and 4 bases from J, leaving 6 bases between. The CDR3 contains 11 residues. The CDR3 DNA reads TGCAGTGCTTACGGTTACAATGAGCAGTTCTTC. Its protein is CSAYGYNEQFF.

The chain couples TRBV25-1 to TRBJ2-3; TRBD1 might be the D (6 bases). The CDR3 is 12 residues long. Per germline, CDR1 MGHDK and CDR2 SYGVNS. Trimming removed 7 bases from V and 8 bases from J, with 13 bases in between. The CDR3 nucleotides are TGTGCCAGCAAACAGGGATCAGGTACGCAGTATTTT. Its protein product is CASKQGSGTQYF.

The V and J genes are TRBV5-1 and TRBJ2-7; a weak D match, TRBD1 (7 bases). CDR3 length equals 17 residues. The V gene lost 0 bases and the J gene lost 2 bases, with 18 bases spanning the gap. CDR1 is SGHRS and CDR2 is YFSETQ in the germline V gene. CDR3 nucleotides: TGCGCCAGCAGCTTGGCCGCGGGACAGCCGACGCCCTACGAGCAGTACTTC. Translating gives CASSLAAGQPTPYEQYF.